This entry is about one T cell receptor beta chain. The authors' processing: The authors estimated nucleated cell counts from reference gene primer amplification. The table came from immunoSEQ multiplex PCR; TCRdb's copy has only in-frame clones and leaves some out. The V and J calls and clone size come from that table; D and trimming were worked out from the DNA. The data hold approximately 250,000 clones, with around nine tenths observed a single time. J was trimmed by 1 base and V by 8 bases; bases with no gene match: 14. Germline CDR1 is SQVTM and CDR2 is ANQGSEA. This CDR3 contains 16 residues. This sample stems from a study of blood T cell repertoires in COVID-19. Whole-study context: Sites in the United States, Italy and Spain provided acute and convalescent COVID-19 samples.

The gene calls are TRBV29-1 and TRBJ2-3; TRBD2 matches at 8 bases. Sequencing was performed on peripheral blood. This clonotype originated in a woman aged 55-75 years who had recovered from COVID-19. This CDR3 reads CSLQGSGGAGTDTQYF. The CDR3 DNA sequence: TGCAGCCTCCAAGGCTCGGGAGGGGCCGGCACAGATACGCAGTATTTT.